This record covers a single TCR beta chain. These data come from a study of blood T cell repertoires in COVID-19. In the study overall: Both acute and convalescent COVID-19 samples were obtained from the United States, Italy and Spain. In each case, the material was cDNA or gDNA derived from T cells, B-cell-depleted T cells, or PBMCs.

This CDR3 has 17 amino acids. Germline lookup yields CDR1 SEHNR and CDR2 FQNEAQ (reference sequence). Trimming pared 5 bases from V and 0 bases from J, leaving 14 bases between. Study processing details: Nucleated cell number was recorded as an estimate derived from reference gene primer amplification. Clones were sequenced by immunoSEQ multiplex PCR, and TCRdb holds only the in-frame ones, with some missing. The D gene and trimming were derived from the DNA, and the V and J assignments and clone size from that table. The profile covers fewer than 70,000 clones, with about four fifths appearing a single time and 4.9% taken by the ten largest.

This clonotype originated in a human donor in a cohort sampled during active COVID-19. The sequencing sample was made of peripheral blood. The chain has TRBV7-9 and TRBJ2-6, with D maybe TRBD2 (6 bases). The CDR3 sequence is CASSPTGLNSGANVLTF. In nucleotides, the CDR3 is TGTGCCAGCAGCCCAACCGGACTAAACTCTGGGGCCAACGTCCTGACTTTC.